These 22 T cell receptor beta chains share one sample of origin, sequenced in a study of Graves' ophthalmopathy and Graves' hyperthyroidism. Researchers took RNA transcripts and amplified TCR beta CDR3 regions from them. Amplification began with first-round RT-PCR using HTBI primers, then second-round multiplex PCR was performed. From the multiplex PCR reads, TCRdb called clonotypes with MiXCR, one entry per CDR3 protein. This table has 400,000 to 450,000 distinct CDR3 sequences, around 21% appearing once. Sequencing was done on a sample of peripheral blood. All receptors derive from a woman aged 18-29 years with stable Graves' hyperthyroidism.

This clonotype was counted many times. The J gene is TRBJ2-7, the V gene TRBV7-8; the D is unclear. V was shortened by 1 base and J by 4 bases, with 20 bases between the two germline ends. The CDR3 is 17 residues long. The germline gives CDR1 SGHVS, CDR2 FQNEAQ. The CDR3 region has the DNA TGTGCCAGCAGCTTAGATATGTCGCCCGAGCACTGGTACGAGCAGTACTTC. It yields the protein CASSLDMSPEHWYEQYF.

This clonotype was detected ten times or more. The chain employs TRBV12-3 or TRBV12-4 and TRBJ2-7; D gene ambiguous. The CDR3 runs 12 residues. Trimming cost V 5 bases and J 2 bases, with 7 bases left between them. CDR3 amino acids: CASSKYPYEQYF. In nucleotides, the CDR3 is TGTGCCAGCAGTAAATACCCCTACGAGCAGTACTTC.

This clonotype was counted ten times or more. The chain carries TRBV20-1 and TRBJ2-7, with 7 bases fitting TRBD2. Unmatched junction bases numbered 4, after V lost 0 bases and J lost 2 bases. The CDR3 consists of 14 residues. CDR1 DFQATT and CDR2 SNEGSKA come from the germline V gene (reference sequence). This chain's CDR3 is CSARDREDTYEQYF. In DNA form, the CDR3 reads TGCAGTGCTAGAGATCGGGAGGATACCTACGAGCAGTACTTC.

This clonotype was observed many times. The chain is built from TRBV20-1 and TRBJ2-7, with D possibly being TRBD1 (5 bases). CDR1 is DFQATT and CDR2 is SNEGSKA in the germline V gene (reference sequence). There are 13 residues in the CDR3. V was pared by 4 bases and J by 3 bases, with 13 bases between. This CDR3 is CSATGWGNYEQYF. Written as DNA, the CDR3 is TGCAGTGCTACCGGATGGGGCAACTACGAGCAGTACTTC.

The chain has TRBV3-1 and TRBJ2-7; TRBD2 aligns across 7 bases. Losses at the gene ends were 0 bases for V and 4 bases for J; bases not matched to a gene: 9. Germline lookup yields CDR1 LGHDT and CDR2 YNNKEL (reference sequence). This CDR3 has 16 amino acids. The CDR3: CASSQETASGLYEQYF. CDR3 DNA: TGTGCCAGCAGCCAAGAGACGGCTAGCGGACTGTACGAGCAGTACTTC.

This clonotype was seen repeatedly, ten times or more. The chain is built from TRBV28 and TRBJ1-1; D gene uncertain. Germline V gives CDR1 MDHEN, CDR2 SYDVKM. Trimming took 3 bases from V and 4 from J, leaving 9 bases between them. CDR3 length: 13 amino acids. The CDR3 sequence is CASSLRHSTEAFF. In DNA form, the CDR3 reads TGTGCCAGCAGTTTGAGGCACTCCACTGAAGCTTTCTTT.

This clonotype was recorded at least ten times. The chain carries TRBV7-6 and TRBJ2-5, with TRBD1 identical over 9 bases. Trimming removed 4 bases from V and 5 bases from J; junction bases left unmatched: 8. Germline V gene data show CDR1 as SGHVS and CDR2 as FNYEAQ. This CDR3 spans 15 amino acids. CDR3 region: CASSYRDRDGETQYF. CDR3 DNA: TGTGCCAGCAGCTACCGGGACAGGGATGGGGAGACCCAGTACTTC.

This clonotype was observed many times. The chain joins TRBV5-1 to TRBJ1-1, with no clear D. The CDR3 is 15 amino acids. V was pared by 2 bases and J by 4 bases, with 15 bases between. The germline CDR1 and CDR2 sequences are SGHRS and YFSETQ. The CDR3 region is CASSLRFSSATEAFF. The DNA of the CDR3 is TGCGCCAGCAGCTTAAGATTCAGTTCAGCCACTGAAGCTTTCTTT.

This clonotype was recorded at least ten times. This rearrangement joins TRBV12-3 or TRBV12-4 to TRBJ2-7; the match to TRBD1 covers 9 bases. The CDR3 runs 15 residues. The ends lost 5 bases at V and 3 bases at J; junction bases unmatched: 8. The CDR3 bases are TGTGCCAGCAGTAAGCCCGGGACAGGGTTCTACGAGCAGTACTTC. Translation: CASSKPGTGFYEQYF.

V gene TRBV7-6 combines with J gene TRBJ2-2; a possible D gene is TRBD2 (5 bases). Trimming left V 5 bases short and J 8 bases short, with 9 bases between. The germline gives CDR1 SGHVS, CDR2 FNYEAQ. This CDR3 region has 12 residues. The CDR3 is CASSPWEGELFF. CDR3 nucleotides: TGTGCCAGCAGCCCCTGGGAGGGGGAGCTGTTTTTT. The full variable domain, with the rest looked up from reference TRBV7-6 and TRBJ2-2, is GAGVSQSPRYKVTKRGQDVALRCDPISGHVSLYWYRQALGQGPEFLTYFNYEAQQDKSGLPNDRFSAERPEGSISTLTIQRTEQRDSAMYRCASSPWEGELFFGEGSRLTVL.

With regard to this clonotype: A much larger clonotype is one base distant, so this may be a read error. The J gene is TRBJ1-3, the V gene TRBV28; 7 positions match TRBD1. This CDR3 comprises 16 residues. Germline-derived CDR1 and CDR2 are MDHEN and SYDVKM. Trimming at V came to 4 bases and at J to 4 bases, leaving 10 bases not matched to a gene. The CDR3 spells CASSSIDRANGNTIYF. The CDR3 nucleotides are TGTGCCAGCAGTTCGATTGACAGGGCCAACGGAAACACCATATATTTT.

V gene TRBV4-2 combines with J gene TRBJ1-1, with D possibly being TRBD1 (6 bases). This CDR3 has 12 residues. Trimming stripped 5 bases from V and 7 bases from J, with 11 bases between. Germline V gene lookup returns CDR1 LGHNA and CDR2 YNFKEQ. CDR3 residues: CASSTQGGEAFF. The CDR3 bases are TGTGCCAGCAGCACACAGGGAGGTGAAGCTTTCTTT.

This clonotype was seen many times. The CDR3: CASLLVPGNKETQYF. CDR3 DNA: TGTGCCAGCCTCCTCGTGCCGGGGAATAAAGAGACCCAGTACTTC. The chain employs TRBV28 and TRBJ2-5; a weak D match, TRBD2 (5 bases). Trimming shortened V by 8 bases and J by 3 bases, and 19 bases separated the two germline ends. Germline assignment: CDR1 MDHEN and CDR2 SYDVKM. The CDR3 has 15 amino acids.

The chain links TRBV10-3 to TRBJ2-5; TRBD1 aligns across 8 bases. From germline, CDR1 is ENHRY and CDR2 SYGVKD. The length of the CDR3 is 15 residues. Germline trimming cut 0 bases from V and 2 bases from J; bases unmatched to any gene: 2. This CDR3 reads CAISESGTGQETQYF. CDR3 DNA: TGTGCCATCAGTGAGTCCGGGACAGGACAAGAGACCCAGTACTTC.

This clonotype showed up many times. The CDR3 loop is CASSWGQGVREAFF. In nucleotides, the CDR3 is TGTGCCAGCAGCTGGGGACAGGGTGTTCGAGAAGCTTTCTTT. This rearrangement joins TRBV11-2 to TRBJ1-1; 9 positions agree with TRBD1. Trimming at V came to 4 bases and at J to 8 bases, leaving 8 bases not matched to a gene. In germline, CDR1 is SGHAT, CDR2 FQNNGV. CDR3 size: 14 residues. Looking up the rest from reference TRBV11-2 and TRBJ1-1 gives the full variable domain: EAGVAQSPRYKIIEKRQSVAFWCNPISGHATLYWYQQILGQGPKLLIQFQNNGVVDDSQLPKDRFSAERLKGVDSTLKIQPAKLEDSAVYLCASSWGQGVREAFFGQGTRLTVV.

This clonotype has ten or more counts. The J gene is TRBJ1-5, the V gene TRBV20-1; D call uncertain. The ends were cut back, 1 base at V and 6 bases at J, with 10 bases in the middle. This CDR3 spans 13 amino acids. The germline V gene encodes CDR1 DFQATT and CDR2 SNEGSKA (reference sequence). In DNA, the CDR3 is TGCAGTGCTAGAGCAACCGGTGGTCAGCCCCAGCATTTT. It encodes CSARATGGQPQHF.

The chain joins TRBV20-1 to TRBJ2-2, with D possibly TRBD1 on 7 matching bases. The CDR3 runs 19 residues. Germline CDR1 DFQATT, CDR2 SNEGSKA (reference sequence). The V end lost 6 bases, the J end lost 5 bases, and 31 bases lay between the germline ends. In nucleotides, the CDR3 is TGCAGTGCCAGGGGGGACGCGGGGCCTAATTTTTTGGGTACCGGGGAGCTGTTTTTT. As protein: CSARGDAGPNFLGTGELFF.

In DNA, the CDR3 is TGTGCCAGCAGCTTAGCTCATTATCCACCCCTCCACTTT. Translating gives CASSLAHYPPLHF. The rearrangement joins TRBV7-2 to TRBJ1-6, with D unresolved. Germline assignment: CDR1 SGHTA and CDR2 FQGNSA. This CDR3 has 13 residues. Trimming cost V 0 bases and J 11 bases, with 8 bases left between them.

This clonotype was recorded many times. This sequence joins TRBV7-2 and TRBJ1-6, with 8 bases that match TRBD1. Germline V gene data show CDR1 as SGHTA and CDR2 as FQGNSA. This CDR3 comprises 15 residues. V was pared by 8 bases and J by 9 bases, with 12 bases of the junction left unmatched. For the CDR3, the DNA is TGTGCCAGCCGCCCTAACAGGGGGTTGGGTTCACCCCTCCACTTT. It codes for CASRPNRGLGSPLHF.

The DNA for the CDR3 is TGTGCCAGCAGCCCCTACCTCCCCAGCTTATATGGGGAGCTGTTTTTT. This translates into CASSPYLPSLYGELFF. The V call is TRBV12-3 or TRBV12-4, the J call TRBJ2-2; D is ambiguous. This CDR3 contains 16 residues. V lost 6 bases and J 8 bases, leaving 22 bases between the germline ends.

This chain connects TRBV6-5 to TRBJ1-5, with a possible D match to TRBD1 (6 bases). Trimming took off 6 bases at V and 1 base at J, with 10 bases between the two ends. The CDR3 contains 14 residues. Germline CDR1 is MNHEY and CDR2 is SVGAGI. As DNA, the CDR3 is TGTGCCAGCAGGTACAGGGTCAGCAATCAGCCCCAGCATTTT. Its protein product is CASRYRVSNQPQHF.

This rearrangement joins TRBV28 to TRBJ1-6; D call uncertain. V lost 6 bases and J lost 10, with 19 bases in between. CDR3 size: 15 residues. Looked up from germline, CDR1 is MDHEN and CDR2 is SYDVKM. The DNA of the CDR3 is TGTGCCAGCAGCCCCCTCGGACGTCCCCACTCACCCCTCCACTTT. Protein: CASSPLGRPHSPLHF.